This TCR beta chain comes out of a study of blood T cell repertoires in COVID-19. Profiling relied on immunoSEQ multiplex PCR, and the TCRdb table lists in-frame clones only, not all of them. The repertoire holds about 160,000 clones, with roughly 91% as singletons. Germline-derived CDR1 and CDR2 are LNHNV and YYDKDF (reference sequence). The length of the CDR3 is 15 residues. The ends were cut back, 0 bases at V and 5 bases at J, with 13 bases in the middle. The sequence came from a woman in her forties or fifties with acute or convalescent COVID-19. The sample comprised peripheral blood. The chain couples TRBV15 to TRBJ1-2, with D hard to call. This chain's CDR3 is CATSRDPTVSYGYTF. The CDR3 DNA follows: TGTGCCACCAGCAGAGATCCCACAGTCAGTTATGGCTACACCTTC. The full variable domain, in which reference TRBV15 and TRBJ1-2 provide the parts outside the CDR3, is DAMVIQNPRYQVTQFGKPVTLSCSQTLNHNVMYWYQQKSSQAPKLLFHYYDKDFNNEADTPDNFQSRRPNTSFCFLDIRSPGLGDTAMYLCATSRDPTVSYGYTFGSGTRLTVV.